This TCR beta chain is from a study of OX40 agonist ivuxolimab in advanced cancers. Study overall: The dose-escalation cohort was approximately 85% male, with a mean age of about 56 years, ranging roughly 20 to 80. Partial responses were achieved by three patients, one with hepatocellular carcinoma and two with cutaneous melanoma.

Germline CDR1 is MNHNS and CDR2 is SASEGT. This CDR3 region has 14 residues. Trimming cost V 3 bases and J 5 bases, with 13 bases left between them. Assay used: immunoSEQ multiplex PCR; TCRdb lists only in-frame clones, some missing. The table includes about 48,000 clones, roughly 81% detected once. This chain joins TRBV6-1 and TRBJ1-2; D unclear. This receptor was taken from an adult with an advanced solid tumor such as melanoma, head and neck, liver or kidney cancer. Sequences were derived from CD4+ or CD8+ T cells sorted from blood, sampled in a trial of the OX40 agonist ivuxolimab. This CDR3 is CASSDAPGLYGYTF. CDR3 in DNA: TGTGCCAGCAGTGATGCTCCAGGCTTATATGGCTACACCTTC.